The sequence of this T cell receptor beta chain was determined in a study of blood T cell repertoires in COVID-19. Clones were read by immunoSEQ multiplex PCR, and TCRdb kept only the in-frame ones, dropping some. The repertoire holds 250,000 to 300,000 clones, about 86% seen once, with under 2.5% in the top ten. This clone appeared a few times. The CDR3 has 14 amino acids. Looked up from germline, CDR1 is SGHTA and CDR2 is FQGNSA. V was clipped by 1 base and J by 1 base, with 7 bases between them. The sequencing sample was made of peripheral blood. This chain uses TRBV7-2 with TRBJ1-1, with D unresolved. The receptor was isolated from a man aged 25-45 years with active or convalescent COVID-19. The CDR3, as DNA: TGTGCCAGCAGCTTAGTCGACAAGAACACTGAAGCTTTCTTT. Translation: CASSLVDKNTEAFF.